The rows below give T cell receptor beta chains drawn from one sample of a study of identical twins. TCRdb re-called the 5' RACE reads with MiXCR, one entry per CDR3 protein. This table holds 550,000 to 800,000 distinct CDR3 sequences, roughly 6.6% found once. These sequences were also reported in another study, on yellow fever vaccine responses in identical twins.

Input material: PBMCs. The receptors were sampled from a woman in her late teens or twenties in good health. CDR3s leave out the opening cysteine and the closing phenylalanine or tryptophan. The size field is filled for only some rows; it gives once, few, many or a size class.

many,TRBJ2-5,TRBV7-9,ASSTRNQETQY
NA,TRBJ1-1,TRBV27,ASTFSPDRAF
NA,TRBJ2-7,TRBV3-1,ASSIAGTYEQY
few,TRBJ2-1,TRBV10-2,ASSEVPLRSGGSNEQF
few,TRBJ1-4,TRBV7-9,ASSLPGQGAYDEKLF
NA,TRBJ2-6,TRBV3-1,ASSQTLDSSGANVLT
NA,TRBJ2-1,TRBV9,ASSRRYLGLNNEQF
few,TRBJ1-4,TRBV4-1,ASSPTSIREKLF
few,TRBJ1-1,TRBV6-2/TRBV6-3,ASSYGRGSWNTEAF
few,TRBJ2-5,TRBV10-3,ATARGPTMEETQY